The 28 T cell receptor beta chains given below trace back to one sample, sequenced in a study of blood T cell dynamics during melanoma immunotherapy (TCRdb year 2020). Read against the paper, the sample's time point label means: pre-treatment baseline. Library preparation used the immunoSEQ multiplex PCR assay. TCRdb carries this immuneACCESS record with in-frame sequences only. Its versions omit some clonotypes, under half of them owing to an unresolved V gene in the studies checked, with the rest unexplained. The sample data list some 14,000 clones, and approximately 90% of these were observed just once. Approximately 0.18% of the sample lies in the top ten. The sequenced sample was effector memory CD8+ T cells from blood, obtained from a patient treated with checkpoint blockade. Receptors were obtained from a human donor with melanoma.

CDR3: CASSLVGSGAYEQYF. CDR3 DNA: TGTGCCAGCAGCTTGGTGGGTAGCGGGGCCTACGAGCAGTACTTC. This chain links TRBV5-8 with TRBJ2-7; 8 nucleotides agree with TRBD2. The CDR3 runs 15 residues. Trimming cost V 0 bases and J 2 bases; bases outside gene matches: 4. Germline V gene data show CDR1 as SGHTS and CDR2 as YDEGEE.

This CDR3 reads CASSIGEGELFF. The CDR3, as DNA: TGTGCCAGCAGTATCGGGGAGGGGGAGCTGTTTTTT. The chain joins TRBV6-5 to TRBJ2-2; D perhaps matches TRBD2 (5 bases). The CDR3 length is 12 residues. CDR1 is MNHEY, CDR2 SVGAGI, per germline. V was pared by 5 bases and J by 8 bases, with 9 bases between.

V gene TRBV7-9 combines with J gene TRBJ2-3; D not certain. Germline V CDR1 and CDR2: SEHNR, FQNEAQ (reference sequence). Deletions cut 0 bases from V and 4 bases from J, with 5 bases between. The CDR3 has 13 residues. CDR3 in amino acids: CASSLASPDTQYF. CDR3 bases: TGTGCCAGCAGCTTAGCGTCACCAGATACGCAGTATTTT.

CDR3 in amino acids: CASSEVRSYEQYF. Written as DNA, the CDR3 is TGTGCCAGCAGTGAGGTTAGATCCTACGAGCAGTACTTC. V usage is TRBV6-1 and J usage is TRBJ2-5; D is unresolved. Judging by the DNA end, TRBJ2-7 fits better; the J call may be wrong. CDR3 length: 13 amino acids. The V gene's germline CDR1 is MNHNS and CDR2 SASEGT.

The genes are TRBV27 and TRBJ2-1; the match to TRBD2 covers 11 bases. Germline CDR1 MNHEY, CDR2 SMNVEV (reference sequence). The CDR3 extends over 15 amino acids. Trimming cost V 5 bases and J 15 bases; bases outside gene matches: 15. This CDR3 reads CASSAGTSGRSPWFF. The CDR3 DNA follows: TGTGCCAGCAGTGCCGGGACTAGCGGAAGGAGTCCGTGGTTCTTC.

The CDR3 loop is CASSLQTGTNYEQYF. CDR3 sequence (DNA): TGTGCCAGCAGCTTACAAACCGGGACTAACTACGAGCAGTACTTC. J is TRBJ2-7 and V is TRBV11-2; 7 bases match TRBD2. The CDR3 runs 15 residues. V lost 2 bases and J lost 3; bases outside the gene matches: 7. Germline CDR1 and CDR2: SGHAT and FQNNGV.

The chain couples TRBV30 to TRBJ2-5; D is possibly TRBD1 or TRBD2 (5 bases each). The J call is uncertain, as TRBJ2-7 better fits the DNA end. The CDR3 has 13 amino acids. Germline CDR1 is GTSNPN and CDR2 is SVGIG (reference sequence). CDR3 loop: CAWTVGDFYEQYF. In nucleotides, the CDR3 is TGTGCCTGGACCGTGGGGGATTTCTACGAGCAGTACTTC.

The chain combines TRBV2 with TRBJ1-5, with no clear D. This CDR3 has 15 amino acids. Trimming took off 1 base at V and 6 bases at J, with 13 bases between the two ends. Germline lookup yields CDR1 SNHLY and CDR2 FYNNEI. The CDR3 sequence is CASSEGAGPGQPQHF. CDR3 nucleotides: TGTGCCAGCAGTGAAGGCGCCGGGCCGGGTCAGCCCCAGCATTTT. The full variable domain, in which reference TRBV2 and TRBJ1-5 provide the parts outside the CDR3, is EPEVTQTPSHQVTQMGQEVILRCVPISNHLYFYWYRQILGQKVEFLVSFYNNEISEKSEIFDDQFSVERPDGSNFTLKIRSTKLEDSAMYFCASSEGAGPGQPQHFGDGTRLSIL.

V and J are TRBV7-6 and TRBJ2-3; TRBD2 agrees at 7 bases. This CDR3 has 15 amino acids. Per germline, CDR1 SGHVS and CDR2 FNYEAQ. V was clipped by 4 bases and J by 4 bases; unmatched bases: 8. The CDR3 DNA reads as TGTGCCAGCAGCTCCCTCTTAAGCGGGGCAGATACGCAGTATTTT. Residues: CASSSLLSGADTQYF.

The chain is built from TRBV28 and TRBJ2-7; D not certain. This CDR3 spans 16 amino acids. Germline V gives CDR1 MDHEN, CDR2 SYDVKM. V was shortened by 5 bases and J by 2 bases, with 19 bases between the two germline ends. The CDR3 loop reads CASSPPYGRIAYEQYF. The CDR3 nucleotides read TGTGCCAGCAGTCCCCCGTACGGTAGAATCGCCTACGAGCAGTACTTC. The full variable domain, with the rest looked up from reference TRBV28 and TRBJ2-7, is DVKVTQSSRYLVKRTGEKVFLECVQDMDHENMFWYRQDPGLGLRLIYFSYDVKMKEKGDIPEGYSVSREKKERFSLILESASTNQTSMYLCASSPPYGRIAYEQYFGPGTRLTVT.

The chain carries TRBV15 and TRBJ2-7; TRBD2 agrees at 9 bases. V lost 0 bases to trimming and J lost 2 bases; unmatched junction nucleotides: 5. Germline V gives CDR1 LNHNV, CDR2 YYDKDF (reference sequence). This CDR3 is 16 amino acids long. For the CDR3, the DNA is TGTGCCACCAGCAGAGAGTCTAGCGGGATGACCTACGAGCAGTACTTC. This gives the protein CATSRESSGMTYEQYF.

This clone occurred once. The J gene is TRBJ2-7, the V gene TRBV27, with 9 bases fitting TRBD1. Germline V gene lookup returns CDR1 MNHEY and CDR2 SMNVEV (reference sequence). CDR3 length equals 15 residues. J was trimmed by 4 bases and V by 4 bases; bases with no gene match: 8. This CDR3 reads CASSSPRDRVYEQYF. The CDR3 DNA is TGTGCCAGCAGTTCGCCCCGGGACAGGGTTTACGAGCAGTACTTC.

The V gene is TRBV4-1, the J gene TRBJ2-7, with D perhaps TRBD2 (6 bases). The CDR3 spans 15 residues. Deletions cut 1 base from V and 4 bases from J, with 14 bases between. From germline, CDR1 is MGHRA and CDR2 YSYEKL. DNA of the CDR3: TGCGCCAGCAGCCAAGTTTCTGGGGAGGTGTACGAGCAGTACTTC. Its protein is CASSQVSGEVYEQYF.

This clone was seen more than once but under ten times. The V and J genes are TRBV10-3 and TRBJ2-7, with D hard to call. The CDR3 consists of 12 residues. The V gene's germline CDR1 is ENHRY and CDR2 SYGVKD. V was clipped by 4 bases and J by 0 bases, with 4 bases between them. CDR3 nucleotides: TGTGCCATCAGTGGAGACTCCTACGAGCAGTACTTC. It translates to CAISGDSYEQYF.

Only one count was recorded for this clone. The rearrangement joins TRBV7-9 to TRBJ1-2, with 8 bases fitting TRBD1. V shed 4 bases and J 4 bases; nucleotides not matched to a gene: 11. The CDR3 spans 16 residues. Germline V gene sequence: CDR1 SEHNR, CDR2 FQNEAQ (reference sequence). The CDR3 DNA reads TGTGCCAGCAGCTCCCAGGGGGCCGAACATTTCTATGGCTACACCTTC. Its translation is CASSSQGAEHFYGYTF.

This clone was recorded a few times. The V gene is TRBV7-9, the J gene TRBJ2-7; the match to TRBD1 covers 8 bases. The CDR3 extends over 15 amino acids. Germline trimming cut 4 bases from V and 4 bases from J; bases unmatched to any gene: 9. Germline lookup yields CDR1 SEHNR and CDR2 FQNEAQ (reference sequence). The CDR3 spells CASSSLRTGWYEQYF. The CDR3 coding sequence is TGTGCCAGCAGCTCGCTGAGGACAGGGTGGTACGAGCAGTACTTC.

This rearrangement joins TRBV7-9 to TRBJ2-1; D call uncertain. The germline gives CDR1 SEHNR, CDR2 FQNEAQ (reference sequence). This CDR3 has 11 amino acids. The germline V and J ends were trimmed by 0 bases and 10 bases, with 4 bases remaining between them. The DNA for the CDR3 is TGTGCCAGCAGCTTAGCCGGAGAGCAGTTCTTC. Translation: CASSLAGEQFF.

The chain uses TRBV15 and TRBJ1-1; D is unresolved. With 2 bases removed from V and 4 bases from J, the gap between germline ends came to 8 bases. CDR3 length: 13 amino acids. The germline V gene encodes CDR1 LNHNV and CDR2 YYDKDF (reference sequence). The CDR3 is CATSRLAGTEAFF. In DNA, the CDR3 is TGTGCCACCAGCAGACTCGCGGGCACTGAAGCTTTCTTT.

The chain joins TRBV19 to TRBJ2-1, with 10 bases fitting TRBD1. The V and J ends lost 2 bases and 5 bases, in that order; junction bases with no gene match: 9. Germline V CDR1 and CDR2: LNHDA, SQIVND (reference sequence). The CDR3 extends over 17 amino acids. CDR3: CASSIRDRGVLDNEQFF. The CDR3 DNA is TGTGCCAGTAGTATAAGGGACAGGGGAGTTTTGGACAATGAGCAGTTCTTC.

The CDR3 here is CASSPGTGGNQPQHF. The CDR3 bases are TGTGCCAGCAGCCCCGGAACAGGAGGCAATCAGCCCCAGCATTTT. The chain uses TRBV11-2 and TRBJ1-5, with D maybe TRBD1 (5 bases). The CDR3 totals 15 residues. V was cut by 5 bases and J by 2 bases, with 13 bases left in between. Germline CDR1 SGHAT, CDR2 FQNNGV.

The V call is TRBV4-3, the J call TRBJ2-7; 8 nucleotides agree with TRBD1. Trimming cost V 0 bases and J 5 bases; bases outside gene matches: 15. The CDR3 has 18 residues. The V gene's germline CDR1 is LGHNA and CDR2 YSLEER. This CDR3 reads CASSQDPRGRYSDHEQYF. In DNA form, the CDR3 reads TGCGCCAGCAGCCAAGATCCCAGGGGGCGTTATTCCGACCACGAGCAGTACTTC.

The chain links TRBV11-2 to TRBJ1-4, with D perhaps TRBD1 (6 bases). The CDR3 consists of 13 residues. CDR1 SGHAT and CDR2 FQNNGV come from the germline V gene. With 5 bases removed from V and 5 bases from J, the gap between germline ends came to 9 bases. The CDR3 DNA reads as TGTGCCAGCAGCCTAGGGGGGAATGAAAAACTGTTTTTT. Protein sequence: CASSLGGNEKLFF.

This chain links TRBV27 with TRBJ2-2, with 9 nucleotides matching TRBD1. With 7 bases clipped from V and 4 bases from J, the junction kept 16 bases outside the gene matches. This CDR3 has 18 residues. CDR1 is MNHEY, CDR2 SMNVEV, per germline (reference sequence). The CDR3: CASTPVRGTGWATGELFF. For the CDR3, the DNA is TGTGCCAGCACCCCGGTCCGGGGGACAGGGTGGGCCACCGGGGAGCTGTTTTTT.

CDR3 amino acids: CASSPGQGGTNEKLFF. CDR3 DNA sequence: TGTGCCAGCAGCCCGGGACAGGGGGGAACTAATGAAAAACTGTTTTTT. The genes are TRBV11-2 and TRBJ1-4, with 11 bases lining up with TRBD1. This CDR3 contains 16 residues. Germline assignment: CDR1 SGHAT and CDR2 FQNNGV. The V segment lost 5 bases and the J segment 1 base; nucleotides outside the gene matches: 3.

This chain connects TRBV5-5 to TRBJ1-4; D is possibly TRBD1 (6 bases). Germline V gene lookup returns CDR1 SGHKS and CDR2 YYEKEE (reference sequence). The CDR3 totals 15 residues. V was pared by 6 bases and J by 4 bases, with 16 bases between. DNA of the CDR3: TGTGCCAGCACCATCGGGGGGCAGCTTAATGAAAAACTGTTTTTT. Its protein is CASTIGGQLNEKLFF.

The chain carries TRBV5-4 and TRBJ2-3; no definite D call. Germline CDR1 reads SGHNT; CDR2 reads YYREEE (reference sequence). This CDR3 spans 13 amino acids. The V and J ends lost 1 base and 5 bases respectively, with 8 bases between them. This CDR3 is CASSLLVEDTQYF. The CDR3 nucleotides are TGTGCCAGCAGCTTGCTAGTCGAAGATACGCAGTATTTT.

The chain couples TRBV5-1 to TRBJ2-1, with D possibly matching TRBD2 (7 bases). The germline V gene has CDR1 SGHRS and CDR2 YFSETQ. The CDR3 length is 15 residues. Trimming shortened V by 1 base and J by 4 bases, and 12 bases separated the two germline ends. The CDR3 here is CASSLNGGRYNEQFF. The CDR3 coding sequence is TGCGCCAGCAGCTTGAACGGGGGGCGGTACAATGAGCAGTTCTTC.

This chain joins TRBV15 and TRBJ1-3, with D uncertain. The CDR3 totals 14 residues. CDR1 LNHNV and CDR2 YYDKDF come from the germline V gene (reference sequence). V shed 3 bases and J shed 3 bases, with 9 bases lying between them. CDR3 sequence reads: CATSSGRDGNTIYF. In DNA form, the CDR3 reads TGTGCCACCAGCAGTGGGAGGGATGGAAACACCATATATTTT. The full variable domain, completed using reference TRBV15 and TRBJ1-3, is DAMVIQNPRYQVTQFGKPVTLSCSQTLNHNVMYWYQQKSSQAPKLLFHYYDKDFNNEADTPDNFQSRRPNTSFCFLDIRSPGLGDTAMYLCATSSGRDGNTIYFGEGSWLTVV.